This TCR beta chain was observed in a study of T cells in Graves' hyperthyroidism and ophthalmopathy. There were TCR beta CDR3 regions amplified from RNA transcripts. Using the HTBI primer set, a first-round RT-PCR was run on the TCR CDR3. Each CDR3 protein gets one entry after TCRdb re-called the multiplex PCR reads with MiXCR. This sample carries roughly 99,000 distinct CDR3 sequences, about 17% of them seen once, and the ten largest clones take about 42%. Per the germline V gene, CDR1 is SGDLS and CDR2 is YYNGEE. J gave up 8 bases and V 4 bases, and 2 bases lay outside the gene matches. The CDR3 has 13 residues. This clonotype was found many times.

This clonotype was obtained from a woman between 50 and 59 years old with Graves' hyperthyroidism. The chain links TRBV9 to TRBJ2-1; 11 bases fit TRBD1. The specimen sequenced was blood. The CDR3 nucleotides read TGTGCCAGCAGCCGGGGACAGGGGGATGAGCAGTTCTTC. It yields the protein CASSRGQGDEQFF.